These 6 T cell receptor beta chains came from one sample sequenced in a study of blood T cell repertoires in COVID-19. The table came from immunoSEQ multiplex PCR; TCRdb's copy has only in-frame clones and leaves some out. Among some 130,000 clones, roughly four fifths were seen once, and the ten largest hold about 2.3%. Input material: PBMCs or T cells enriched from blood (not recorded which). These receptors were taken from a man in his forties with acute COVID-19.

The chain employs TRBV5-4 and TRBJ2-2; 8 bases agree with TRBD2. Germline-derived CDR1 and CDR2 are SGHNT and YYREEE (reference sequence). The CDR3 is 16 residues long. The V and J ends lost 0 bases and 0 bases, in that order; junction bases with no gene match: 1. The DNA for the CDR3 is TGTGCCAGCAGCTTGGGTAGCGGGACGAACACCGGGGAGCTGTTTTTT. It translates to CASSLGSGTNTGELFF.

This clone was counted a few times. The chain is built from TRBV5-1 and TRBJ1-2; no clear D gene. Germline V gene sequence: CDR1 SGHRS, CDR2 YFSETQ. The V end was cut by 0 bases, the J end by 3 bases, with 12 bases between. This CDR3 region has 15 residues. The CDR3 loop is CASSLDSGGYYGYTF. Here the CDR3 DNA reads TGCGCCAGCAGCTTGGATTCAGGAGGCTACTATGGCTACACCTTC. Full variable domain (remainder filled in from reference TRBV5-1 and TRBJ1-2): KAGVTQTPRYLIKTRGQQVTLSCSPISGHRSVSWYQQTPGQGLQFLFEYFSETQRNKGNFPGRFSGRQFSNSRSEMNVSTLELGDSALYLCASSLDSGGYYGYTFGSGTRLTVV.

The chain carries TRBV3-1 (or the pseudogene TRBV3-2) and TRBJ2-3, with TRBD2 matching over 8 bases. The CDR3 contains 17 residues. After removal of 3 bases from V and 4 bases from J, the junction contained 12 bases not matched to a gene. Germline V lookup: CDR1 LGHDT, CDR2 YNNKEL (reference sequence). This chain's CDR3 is CASSHSPARGGADTQYF. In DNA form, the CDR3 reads TGTGCCAGCAGCCACTCCCCAGCCCGGGGGGGGGCAGATACGCAGTATTTT.

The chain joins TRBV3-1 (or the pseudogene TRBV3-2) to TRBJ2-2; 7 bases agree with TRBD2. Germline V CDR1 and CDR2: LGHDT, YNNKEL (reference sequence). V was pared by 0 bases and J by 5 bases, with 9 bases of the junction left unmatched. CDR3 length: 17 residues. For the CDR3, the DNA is TGTGCCAGCAGCCAAGATGGTGGACTAGTTGGGACCGGGGAGCTGTTTTTT. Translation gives CASSQDGGLVGTGELFF.

DNA for the CDR3: TGTGCCAGCAGTATGGGGGGCTCCTACGAGCAGTACTTC. It yields the protein CASSMGGSYEQYF. J is TRBJ2-7 and V is TRBV7-2; TRBD2 is a possible D gene (6 bases). CDR1 is SGHTA and CDR2 is FQGNSA in the germline V gene. V was shortened by 6 bases and J by 0 bases, with 9 bases between the two germline ends. This CDR3 region has 13 residues.

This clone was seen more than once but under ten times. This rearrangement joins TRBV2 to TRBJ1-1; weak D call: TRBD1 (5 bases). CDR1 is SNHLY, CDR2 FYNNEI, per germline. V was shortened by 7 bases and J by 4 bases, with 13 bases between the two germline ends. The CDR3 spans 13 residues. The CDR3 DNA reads TGTGCCAGCATTCCCTGGGGGGGCACTGAAGCTTTCTTT. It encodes CASIPWGGTEAFF.